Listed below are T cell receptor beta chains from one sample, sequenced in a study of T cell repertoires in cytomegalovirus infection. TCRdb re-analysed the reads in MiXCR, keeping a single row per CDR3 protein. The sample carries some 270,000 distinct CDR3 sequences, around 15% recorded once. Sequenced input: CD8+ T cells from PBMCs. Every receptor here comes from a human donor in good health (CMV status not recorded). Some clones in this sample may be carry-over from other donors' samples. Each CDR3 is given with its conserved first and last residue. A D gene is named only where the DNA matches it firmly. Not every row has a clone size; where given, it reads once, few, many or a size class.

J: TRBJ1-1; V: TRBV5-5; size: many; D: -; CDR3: CASSIEAEAFF; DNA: TGTGCCAGCAGCATAGAAGCTGAAGCTTTCTTT
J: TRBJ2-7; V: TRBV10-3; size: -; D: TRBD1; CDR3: CAIRKDRDPYEQYF; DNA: TGTGCCATCAGAAAGGACAGGGACCCCTACGAGCAGTACTTC
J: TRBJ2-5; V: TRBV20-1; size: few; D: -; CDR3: CSARDMETQYF; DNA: TGCAGTGCTAGAGATATGGAGACCCAGTACTTC
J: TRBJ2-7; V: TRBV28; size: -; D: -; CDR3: CASSSSPGDTFYEQYF; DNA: TGTGCCAGCAGTTCATCGCCAGGGGATACCTTCTACGAGCAGTACTTC
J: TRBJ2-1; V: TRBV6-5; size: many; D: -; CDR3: CASSYPGGAGYEQFF; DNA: TGTGCCAGCAGTTACCCAGGGGGGGCCGGCTATGAGCAGTTCTTC
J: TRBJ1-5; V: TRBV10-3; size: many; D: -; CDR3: CAISGIGGEPQHF; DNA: TGTGCCATCAGTGGCATTGGGGGGGAGCCCCAGCATTTT
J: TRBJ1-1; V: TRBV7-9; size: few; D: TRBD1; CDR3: CASSRNFSTGVNTEAFF; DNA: TGTGCCAGCAGCAGGAACTTCTCGACAGGGGTGAACACTGAAGCTTTCTTT
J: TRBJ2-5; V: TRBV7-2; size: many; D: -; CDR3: CASSSGPHGETQYF; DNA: TGTGCCAGCAGCTCCGGGCCTCACGGGGAGACCCAGTACTTC
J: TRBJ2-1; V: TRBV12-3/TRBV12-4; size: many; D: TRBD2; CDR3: CASTGLAGGLSSHEQFF; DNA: TGTGCCAGCACGGGACTAGCGGGGGGGCTCAGTTCCCATGAGCAGTTCTTC
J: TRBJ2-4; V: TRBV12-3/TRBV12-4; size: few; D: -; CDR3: CASSRTGVAKNIQYF; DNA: TGTGCCAGCAGCCGGACGGGGGTAGCCAAAAACATTCAGTACTTC
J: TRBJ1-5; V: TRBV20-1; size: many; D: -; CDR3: CSLAPQTEAHQPQHF; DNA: TGCAGCTTAGCGCCCCAGACAGAAGCTCATCAGCCCCAGCATTTT
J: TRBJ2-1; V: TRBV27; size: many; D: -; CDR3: CASSSNLYEGQFF; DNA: TGTGCCAGCAGTTCAAATCTGTATGAAGGGCAGTTCTTC
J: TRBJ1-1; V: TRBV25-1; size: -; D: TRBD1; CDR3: CASSGTGGTEAFF; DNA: TGTGCCAGCAGTGGGACAGGTGGAACTGAAGCTTTCTTT
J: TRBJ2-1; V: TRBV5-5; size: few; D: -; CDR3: CASSLGSDGEQFF; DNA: TGTGCCAGCAGCTTGGGGAGCGACGGTGAGCAGTTCTTC
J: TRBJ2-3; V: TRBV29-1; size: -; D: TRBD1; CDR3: CSVDGQGADTQYF; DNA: TGCAGCGTCGACGGACAGGGAGCAGATACGCAGTATTTT
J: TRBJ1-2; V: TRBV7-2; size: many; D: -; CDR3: CASSLASDRWAGYTF; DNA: TGTGCCAGCAGCTTAGCGAGCGACAGGTGGGCTGGCTACACCTTC
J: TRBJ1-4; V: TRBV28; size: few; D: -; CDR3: CASSFRYGNEKLFF; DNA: TGTGCCAGCAGTTTTCGGTACGGGAATGAAAAACTGTTTTTT
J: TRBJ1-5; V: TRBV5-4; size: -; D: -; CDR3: CASSLGGGRGNQPQHF; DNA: TGTGCCAGCAGCTTGGGGGGGGGACGGGGCAATCAGCCCCAGCATTTT
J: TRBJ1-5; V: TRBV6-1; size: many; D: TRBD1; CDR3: CASSDWTGGNQPQHF; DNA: TGTGCCAGCAGTGACTGGACAGGGGGCAATCAGCCCCAGCATTTT
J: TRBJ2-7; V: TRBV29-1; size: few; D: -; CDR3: CSVTGHDEQYF; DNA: TGCAGCGTTACAGGGCACGACGAGCAGTACTTC
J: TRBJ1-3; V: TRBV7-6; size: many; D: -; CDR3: CASSLTGPGNTIYF; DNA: TGTGCCAGCAGCTTAACAGGTCCTGGAAACACCATATATTTT
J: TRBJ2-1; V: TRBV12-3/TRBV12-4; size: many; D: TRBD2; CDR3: CASSPDGGGYNEQFF; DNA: TGTGCCAGCAGTCCCGACGGGGGGGGATACAATGAGCAGTTCTTC
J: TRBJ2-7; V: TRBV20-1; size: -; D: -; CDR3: CSARARGSSYEQYF; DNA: TGCAGTGCTAGAGCCAGGGGTTCCTCCTACGAGCAGTACTTC
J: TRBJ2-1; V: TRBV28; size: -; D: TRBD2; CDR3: CASTLERGNYNEQFF; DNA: TGTGCCAGCACCCTAGAGCGGGGGAATTACAATGAGCAGTTCTTC
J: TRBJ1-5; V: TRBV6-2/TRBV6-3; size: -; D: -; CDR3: CASSLSAGNQPQHF; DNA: TGTGCCAGCAGTCTTTCGGCGGGGAATCAGCCCCAGCATTTT
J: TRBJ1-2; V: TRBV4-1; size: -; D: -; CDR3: CANSQGAAANYGYTF; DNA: TGTGCCAACAGCCAAGGGGCGGCAGCTAACTATGGCTACACCTTC